These 12 T cell receptor beta chains were sequenced from one sample in a study of T-cell reconstitution after alpha-beta-depleted transplantation in children. Unique molecular identifiers tagged the TCRbeta library. TCRdb reprocessed the PCR reads via MiXCR and lists one record per CDR3 protein. The sample carries approximately 150,000 distinct CDR3 sequences, about 8.8% recorded once. The material was PBMCs, mostly from graft donor cells, obtained 180 days after TCRalphabeta/CD19-depleted stem cell transplant. The source of these receptors is a female patient aged 2-9 years who had a stem cell transplant for congenital amegakaryocytic thrombocytopenia, so the T cells may come from the graft donor.

This clonotype has a count of ten or more. V gene TRBV5-1 combines with J gene TRBJ1-4, with D uncertain. This CDR3 has 13 residues. V dropped 4 bases and J dropped 7 bases, with 11 bases sitting between them. Per germline, CDR1 SGHRS and CDR2 YFSETQ. CDR3 in amino acids: CASSEEISEKLFF. The CDR3 coding sequence is TGCGCCAGCAGCGAAGAAATTAGTGAAAAACTGTTTTTT.

On this clonotype itself: A clone one base away is much larger, so this may be a read error. This chain connects TRBV5-8 to TRBJ2-4, with TRBD2 matching 14 bases. The CDR3 spans 16 residues. Germline-derived CDR1 and CDR2 are SGHTS and YDEGEE. DNA of the CDR3: TGTTCCAGCAGCCCCAGACTAGCGGGGGGGCTGACCCACAGAACTTTC. Its protein product is CSSSPRLAGGLTHRTF. The full variable domain, completed using reference TRBV5-8 and TRBJ2-4, is EAGVTQSPTHLIKTRGQQATLRCSPISGHTSVYWYQQALGLGLQFLLWYDEGEERNRGNFPPRFSGRQFPNYSSELNVNALELEDSALYLCSSSPRLAGGLTHRTFGAGTRLSVL.

This clonotype has ten or more counts. The chain combines TRBV5-1 with TRBJ1-5; 9 bases agree with TRBD1. Germline CDR1 reads SGHRS; CDR2 reads YFSETQ. CDR3 length: 18 amino acids. V was clipped by 1 base and J by 0 bases; unmatched bases: 8. The CDR3 protein is CASSLRRDREDSNQPQHF. In DNA, the CDR3 is TGCGCCAGCAGCTTGAGGAGGGACAGGGAGGATAGCAATCAGCCCCAGCATTTT. Filled out from reference TRBV5-1 and TRBJ1-5, the complete variable domain reads KAGVTQTPRYLIKTRGQQVTLSCSPISGHRSVSWYQQTPGQGLQFLFEYFSETQRNKGNFPGRFSGRQFSNSRSEMNVSTLELGDSALYLCASSLRRDREDSNQPQHFGDGTRLSIL.

The chain links TRBV11-2 to TRBJ2-7; TRBD2 matches at 9 bases. With V trimmed by 5 bases and J by 1 base, 15 bases remained unmatched. The CDR3 loop spans 18 amino acids. Germline V CDR1 and CDR2: SGHAT, FQNNGV. The CDR3 spells CASSNRVVAGALSYEQYF. The CDR3 region has the DNA TGTGCCAGCAGCAACCGAGTGGTAGCGGGGGCCCTTTCCTACGAGCAGTACTTC.

This clonotype has a handful of counts. The V call is TRBV18, the J call TRBJ2-7, with 7 bases identical to TRBD1. Germline trimming cut 4 bases from V and 3 bases from J; bases unmatched to any gene: 12. CDR1 KGHSH and CDR2 LQKENI come from the germline V gene. The CDR3 is 16 amino acids. This chain's CDR3 is CASSLRDTPGGYEQYF. The CDR3 DNA reads TGTGCCAGCTCACTACGGGATACTCCAGGGGGCTACGAGCAGTACTTC.

The rearrangement links TRBV10-3 to TRBJ1-5; 8 nucleotides match TRBD1. Germline V CDR1 and CDR2: ENHRY, SYGVKD. J gave up 5 bases and V 2 bases, and 2 bases lay outside the gene matches. This CDR3 is 14 amino acids long. The CDR3: CAISEPGGDQPQHF. The DNA for the CDR3 is TGTGCCATCAGTGAGCCAGGGGGCGATCAGCCCCAGCATTTT.

The rearrangement uses TRBV10-3 and TRBJ2-2; D ambiguous. CDR1 is ENHRY, CDR2 SYGVKD, per germline. V gave up 4 bases and J gave up 4 bases, with 4 bases separating them. The CDR3 covers 12 residues. CDR3 residues: CAISVLTGELFF. The CDR3 bases are TGTGCCATCAGTGTACTCACCGGGGAGCTGTTTTTT.

This clonotype was detected ten times or more. This chain connects TRBV10-3 to TRBJ1-1; a weak D match, TRBD1 (6 bases). In germline, CDR1 is ENHRY, CDR2 SYGVKD. The V end lost 11 bases, the J end lost 1 base, and 8 bases lay between the germline ends. The CDR3 has 11 residues. The CDR3 DNA sequence: TGTGCCGTACAGGGGAACACTGAAGCTTTCTTT. Translation: CAVQGNTEAFF.

Many counts were recorded for this clonotype. This chain connects TRBV6-1 to TRBJ1-4; no firm D call. There are 14 residues in the CDR3. Per germline, CDR1 MNHNS and CDR2 SASEGT. With 10 bases removed from V and 7 bases from J, the gap between germline ends came to 19 bases. The CDR3 loop reads CATSRLISGEKLFF. Here the CDR3 DNA reads TGTGCCACATCCAGACTGATAAGTGGTGAAAAACTGTTTTTT.

This clonotype was seen more than once but under ten times. CDR3 in DNA: TGTGCCAGCAGCTTAAAATCGGGTAGCTCCTACAATGAGCAGTTCTTC. Translated: CASSLKSGSSYNEQFF. The V call is TRBV7-3, the J call TRBJ2-1; D ambiguous. This CDR3 contains 16 residues. V lost 1 base and J 0 bases, leaving 10 bases between the germline ends. Germline CDR1 is SGHTA and CDR2 is FQGTGA.

This clonotype was detected many times. The chain carries TRBV6-5 and TRBJ1-3, with 9 bases aligning to TRBD1. CDR1 and CDR2 (germline): MNHEY, SVGAGI. The CDR3 is 14 amino acids. J lost 7 bases, V lost 6 bases, and 7 bases had no gene match. Here the CDR3 DNA reads TGTGCCAGCAGCCCGGGACAGGGTAGGAACACCATATATTTT. This codes for CASSPGQGRNTIYF.

The CDR3 DNA sequence: TGTGCCAGCAGCTTGGCACAGGTGTATTCACCCCTCCACTTT. Translation gives CASSLAQVYSPLHF. V and J are TRBV5-6 and TRBJ1-6, with TRBD1 as a possible D gene (5 bases). V was shortened by 0 bases and J by 8 bases, with 9 bases between the two germline ends. The CDR3 totals 14 residues. In germline, CDR1 is SGHDT, CDR2 YYEEEE.